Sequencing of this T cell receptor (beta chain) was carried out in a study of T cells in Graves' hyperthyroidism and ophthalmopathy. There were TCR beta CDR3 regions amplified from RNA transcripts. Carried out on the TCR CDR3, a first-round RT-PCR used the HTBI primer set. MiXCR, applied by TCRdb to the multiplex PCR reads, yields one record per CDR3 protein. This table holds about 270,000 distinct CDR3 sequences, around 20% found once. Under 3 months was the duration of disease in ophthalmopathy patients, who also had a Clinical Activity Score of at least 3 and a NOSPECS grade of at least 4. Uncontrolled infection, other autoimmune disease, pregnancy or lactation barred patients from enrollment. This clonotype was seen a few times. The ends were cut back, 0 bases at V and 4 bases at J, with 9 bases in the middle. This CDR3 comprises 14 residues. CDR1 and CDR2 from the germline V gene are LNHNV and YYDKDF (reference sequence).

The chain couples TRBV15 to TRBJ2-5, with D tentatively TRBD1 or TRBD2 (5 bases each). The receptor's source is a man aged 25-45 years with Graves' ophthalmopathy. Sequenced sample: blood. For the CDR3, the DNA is TGTGCCACCAGCAGAGATCAGGGAGTAGAGACCCAGTACTTC. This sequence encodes CATSRDQGVETQYF.